The 32 T cell receptor beta chains below were found in one sample sequenced in a study of CD8+CD57+ T cells in acquired aplastic anemia. Patients sequenced had flow cytometry evidence of CD8+CD57+ cell expansion. TCR beta VDJ and CDR3 profiles were obtained from a genomic DNA template. TCRdb reprocessed the reads with MiXCR, giving one entry per CDR3 protein. The table includes 150,000 to 180,000 distinct CDR3 sequences, less than 60% detected once. The sequencing sample was made of sorted CD4+, CD8+, or CD8+CD57+ T cells (not recorded which) from PBMCs. These TCRs come from a human donor with aplastic anemia.

This clonotype has at least ten counts. The rearrangement joins TRBV12-3 or TRBV12-4 to TRBJ2-5; TRBD1 or TRBD2 may be the D gene (6 bases each). V was trimmed by 6 bases and J by 1 base, leaving 18 bases between them. CDR3 size: 16 residues. This CDR3 reads CASSEGGGLGQETQYF. CDR3 sequence (DNA): TGTGCCAGCAGCGAAGGAGGGGGGTTGGGCCAAGAGACCCAGTACTTC.

This clonotype was counted ten times or more. This sequence joins TRBV7-2 and TRBJ1-6, with a weak D call TRBD1 (5 bases). Germline V gene data show CDR1 as SGHTA and CDR2 as FQGNSA. CDR3 length equals 13 residues. Trimming pared 4 bases from V and 6 bases from J, leaving 7 bases between. The CDR3 DNA sequence: TGTGCCAGCAGCTGGGACGTTAATTCACCCCTCCACTTT. Translation gives CASSWDVNSPLHF.

The rearrangement uses TRBV20-1 and TRBJ2-7; 9 nucleotides agree with TRBD1. Trimming cost V 5 bases and J 5 bases; bases outside gene matches: 13. The CDR3 sequence is 15 residues long. Germline V gene lookup returns CDR1 DFQATT and CDR2 SNEGSKA (reference sequence). The CDR3: CSAVQTGTGYHEQYF. The CDR3 DNA is TGCAGTGCTGTTCAAACCGGGACAGGGTACCACGAGCAGTACTTC.

This clonotype was counted at least ten times. The rearrangement links TRBV27 to TRBJ2-3; 7 positions match TRBD2. Germline CDR1 and CDR2: MNHEY and SMNVEV (reference sequence). This CDR3 is built from 15 residues. With 3 bases clipped from V and 2 bases from J, the junction kept 5 bases outside the gene matches. For the CDR3, the DNA is TGTGCCAGCAGTTTGGGGGGGACCGACACAGATACGCAGTATTTT. Its protein product is CASSLGGTDTDTQYF.

With regard to this clonotype: This is likely a read error, given that the CDR3 carries no conserved phenylalanine or tryptophan at its end. The chain employs TRBV29-1 and TRBJ2-5; tentatively, D is TRBD2 (5 bases). Germline V gene lookup returns CDR1 SQVTM and CDR2 ANQGSEA. The CDR3 loop spans 16 amino acids. Trimming removed 6 bases from V and 5 bases from J, with 25 bases in between. CDR3 sequence (DNA): TGCAGCGTAGCCGGGTCCTCCGGGTCGTGGAGGGAGACCCAGTACTCC. It codes for CSVAGSSGSWRETQYS.

Many counts were recorded for this clonotype. The chain joins TRBV5-6 to TRBJ2-5; 7 bases match TRBD1. The ends lost 6 bases at V and 0 bases at J; junction bases unmatched: 11. The CDR3 loop spans 16 amino acids. Germline assignment: CDR1 SGHDT and CDR2 YYEEEE. The CDR3 bases are TGTGCCAGCACCAAGGGACAGCCGAAGTACCAAGAGACCCAGTACTTC. The encoded protein is CASTKGQPKYQETQYF.

This chain uses TRBV3-1 with TRBJ2-3, with D unclear. Per germline, CDR1 LGHDT and CDR2 YNNKEL (reference sequence). The CDR3 length is 15 residues. V shed 1 base and J shed 7 bases, with 15 bases lying between them. CDR3 residues: CASSQGGLGKNTQYF. CDR3 coding DNA: TGTGCCAGCAGCCAAGGGGGTCTGGGAAAGAATACGCAGTATTTT.

Remarks on this clonotype: Relative to the germline gene, one junction end is altered; a read error may explain this. The rearrangement joins TRBV6-2 or TRBV6-3 to TRBJ1-5; D is uncertain. The CDR3 contains 14 residues. Germline CDR1 reads MNHEY; CDR2 reads SVGEGT. CDR3 nucleotide sequence: TGTGCCAGCAGTTCGGGTTATAGCAATCAGCTCCAGCATTTT. This codes for CASSSGYSNQLQHF.

This clonotype was seen at least ten times. V gene TRBV5-1 combines with J gene TRBJ2-3; D is unresolved. The germline gives CDR1 SGHRS, CDR2 YFSETQ. Trimming removed 1 base from V and 2 bases from J, with 11 bases in between. The CDR3 sequence is 15 residues long. The DNA for the CDR3 is TGCGCCAGCAGCTTGAGGAACCACAACACAGATACGCAGTATTTT. This codes for CASSLRNHNTDTQYF.

In this sample, this clonotype turned up a few times. This chain connects TRBV29-1 to TRBJ2-1, with 10 bases that match TRBD2. CDR1 and CDR2 from the germline V gene are SQVTM and ANQGSEA. CDR3 length: 14 amino acids. V was pared by 2 bases and J by 6 bases, with 4 bases of the junction left unmatched. The CDR3 DNA follows: TGCAGCGTTGAAAAGGCTAGCGGGAGCAATGAGCAGTTCTTC. As protein: CSVEKASGSNEQFF.

The chain joins TRBV29-1 to TRBJ2-5; D remains unclear. V was pared by 5 bases and J by 2 bases, with 6 bases between. Looked up from germline, CDR1 is SQVTM and CDR2 is ANQGSEA. This CDR3 contains 11 residues. The CDR3 here is CSVRKQETQYF. The CDR3 DNA follows: TGCAGCGTTCGTAAACAAGAGACCCAGTACTTC.

The chain carries TRBV7-9 and TRBJ1-4, with TRBD1 identical over 7 bases. This CDR3 region has 13 residues. Germline CDR1 is SEHNR and CDR2 is FQNEAQ (reference sequence). V was pared by 5 bases and J by 5 bases, with 2 bases of the junction left unmatched. This chain's CDR3 is CASSPGQNEKLFF. As DNA, the CDR3 is TGTGCCAGCAGCCCGGGACAGAATGAAAAACTGTTTTTT. Full variable domain (outside the CDR3, taken from reference TRBV7-9 and TRBJ1-4): DTGVSQNPRHKITKRGQNVTFRCDPISEHNRLYWYRQTLGQGPEFLTYFQNEAQLEKSRLLSDRFSAERPKGSFSTLEIQRTEQGDSAMYLCASSPGQNEKLFFGSGTQLSVL.

There are many counts of this clonotype. The CDR3 protein is CASSREGAGQGEEAFF. CDR3 nucleotides: TGTGCCAGCAGTCGAGAAGGAGCGGGACAGGGGGAAGAAGCTTTCTTT. The chain carries TRBV25-1 and TRBJ1-1; TRBD1 matches 11 bases. CDR1 and CDR2 from the germline V gene are MGHDK and SYGVNS. The trim removed 5 bases at V and 8 bases at J, leaving 13 bases unmatched. CDR3 length: 16 amino acids.

The CDR3 protein is CAGARGGAYNEQFF. The CDR3 DNA reads as TGTGCCGGAGCAAGAGGGGGAGCTTACAATGAGCAGTTCTTC. The rearrangement uses TRBV2 and TRBJ2-1; maybe TRBD1 (6 bases). The germline CDR1 and CDR2 sequences are SNHLY and FYNNEI. This CDR3 has 14 residues. With 11 bases removed from V and 4 bases from J, the gap between germline ends came to 18 bases.

The chain links TRBV24-1 to TRBJ2-3; 11 nucleotides match TRBD2. The CDR3 covers 18 residues. From germline, CDR1 is KGHDR and CDR2 SFDVKD. J lost 2 bases, V lost 3 bases, and 9 bases had no gene match. CDR3 residues: CATSDPTGTSGATDTQYF. DNA for the CDR3: TGTGCCACCAGTGATCCCACGGGGACTAGCGGTGCCACAGATACGCAGTATTTT.

A few counts support this clonotype. V is TRBV6-5 and J is TRBJ1-4; possibly TRBD1 for D (5 bases). The CDR3 is 15 amino acids. Trimming took 0 bases from V and 2 from J, leaving 7 bases between them. CDR1 and CDR2 from the germline V gene are MNHEY and SVGAGI. For the CDR3, the DNA is TGTGCCAGCAGTTACTCCGGGGGGACTAATGAAAAACTGTTTTTT. Protein sequence: CASSYSGGTNEKLFF.

This clonotype occurred many times. The chain is built from TRBV10-2 and TRBJ2-7; 8 bases align to TRBD1. The CDR3 extends over 15 amino acids. The V gene's germline CDR1 is WSHSY and CDR2 SAAADI. Trimming took 0 bases from V and 5 from J; bases not matched to a gene: 6. The CDR3 region is CASSESRAGGNEQYF. CDR3 bases: TGCGCCAGCAGTGAGTCGAGGGCAGGGGGCAACGAGCAGTACTTC.

A word on this clonotype: Its ends do not fully match the called genes, so a read error is possible. The CDR3 DNA sequence: TGTGCCACCTCTCCCGAACGGCCCGAGGGGAATGAGCAGTTCTTT. Residues: CATSPERPEGNEQFF. This rearrangement joins TRBV24-1 to TRBJ2-1, with D perhaps being TRBD1 or TRBD2 (5 bases each). The CDR3 consists of 15 residues. Germline loops: CDR1 KGHDR, CDR2 SFDVKD.

The CDR3 nucleotides read TGTGCCACCAGCCCCCAGGGTCGCCTCGACTATGGCTACACCTTC. Its protein product is CATSPQGRLDYGYTF. The rearrangement links TRBV15 to TRBJ1-2, with TRBD1 as a possible D gene (5 bases). The CDR3 runs 15 residues. Germline values: CDR1 LNHNV, CDR2 YYDKDF (reference sequence). V was clipped by 5 bases and J by 3 bases, with 16 bases between them.

The rearrangement links TRBV20-1 to TRBJ1-1; no clear D gene. This CDR3 comprises 12 residues. Germline V lookup: CDR1 DFQATT, CDR2 SNEGSKA (reference sequence). Between the trimmed V and J ends, which lost 6 bases and 3 bases, there was a span of 11 bases. This chain's CDR3 is CSARPSDTEAFF. The CDR3 DNA is TGCAGTGCCCGACCGTCGGACACTGAAGCTTTCTTT.

This clonotype has a single count. The junction departs from germline at one end; a sequencing error may be responsible. The CDR3, as DNA: TGCAGTGCTAGAGATCAAGGAGGGCAAACTGAGGCTTTCTTT. Translated: CSARDQGGQTEAFF. The gene calls are TRBV20-1 and TRBJ1-1; no firm D call. CDR1 and CDR2 (germline): DFQATT, SNEGSKA (reference sequence). CDR3 length: 14 residues.

Many counts were recorded for this clonotype. The gene calls are TRBV19 and TRBJ2-4; no clear D gene. The germline gives CDR1 LNHDA, CDR2 SQIVND (reference sequence). The length of the CDR3 is 11 residues. The ends were cut back, 5 bases at V and 12 bases at J, with 11 bases in the middle. The CDR3 coding sequence is TGTGCCAGTAGTCCACCCACGGGTCAGTACTTC. It translates to CASSPPTGQYF.

The gene calls are TRBV6-1 and TRBJ2-3; the D gene is possibly TRBD1 (6 bases). CDR1 and CDR2 (germline): MNHNS, SASEGT. Trimming pared 2 bases from V and 3 bases from J, leaving 12 bases between. The CDR3 covers 15 residues. CDR3 protein: CASSEKGVETDTQYF. CDR3 coding DNA: TGTGCCAGCAGTGAAAAGGGGGTAGAGACAGATACGCAGTATTTT.

This clonotype was seen only once. The chain is built from TRBV5-4 and TRBJ2-3; tentative D call: TRBD2 (6 bases). The V and J ends lost 10 bases and 4 bases respectively, with 13 bases between them. There are 12 residues in the CDR3. Germline V lookup: CDR1 SGHNT, CDR2 YYREEE (reference sequence). The CDR3 here is CAAGLAADTQYF. CDR3 coding DNA: TGTGCCGCGGGGCTAGCAGCAGATACGCAGTATTTT.

This clonotype was picked up many times. The chain joins TRBV29-1 to TRBJ2-7; D uncertain. This CDR3 contains 12 residues. V was cut by 3 bases and J by 2 bases, with 8 bases left in between. Germline V lookup: CDR1 SQVTM, CDR2 ANQGSEA. CDR3 bases: TGCAGCGTTGAGATGGGTGCCTACGAGCAGTACTTC. It translates to CSVEMGAYEQYF.

As concerns this clonotype: One junction end does not reproduce the germline sequence, and a read error may be involved. J is TRBJ2-5 and V is TRBV7-4, with D tentatively TRBD1 (5 bases). CDR3 length equals 12 residues. CDR1 is SGHVT and CDR2 is SQSDAQ in the germline V gene. The CDR3 region is CARSLGAETQYF. In nucleotides, the CDR3 is TGTGCCAGAAGCTTAGGGGCAGAGACCCAGTACTTC.

This clonotype has at least ten counts. This chain joins TRBV7-9 and TRBJ2-1; perhaps TRBD1 as D (6 bases). CDR1 and CDR2 from the germline V gene are SEHNR and FQNEAQ (reference sequence). CDR3 length: 14 amino acids. Trimming shortened V by 2 bases and J by 5 bases, and 10 bases separated the two germline ends. The DNA for the CDR3 is TGTGCCAGCAGCTTAAATGGGGGCAACAATGAGCAGTTCTTC. It is translated as CASSLNGGNNEQFF.

The CDR3: CSVVVGGQGEQYF. The CDR3 DNA is TGCAGCGTTGTGGTCGGGGGGCAAGGCGAGCAGTACTTC. The V gene is TRBV29-1, the J gene TRBJ2-7, with a weak D call TRBD2 (7 bases). This CDR3 spans 13 amino acids. The V and J ends lost 4 bases and 6 bases respectively, with 16 bases between them. Germline V gives CDR1 SQVTM, CDR2 ANQGSEA.

The chain links TRBV20-1 to TRBJ1-6, with D uncertain. Germline V gene sequence: CDR1 DFQATT, CDR2 SNEGSKA (reference sequence). The CDR3 extends over 13 amino acids. The V and J ends lost 1 base and 5 bases respectively, with 6 bases between them. As DNA, the CDR3 is TGCAGTGCTAGAGCAGAGAATAATTCACCCCTCCACTTT. Its protein is CSARAENNSPLHF.

A note on this clonotype: A much bigger clone sits one base away, suggesting this may be a read error. The chain is built from TRBV3-1 and TRBJ2-1; either TRBD1 or TRBD2 may fit D (5 bases each). The CDR3 contains 14 residues. Germline CDR1 is LGHDT and CDR2 is YNNKEL (reference sequence). Trimming cost V 4 bases and J 10 bases, with 17 bases left between them. The CDR3 is CASSPGTGRYEQFF. Written as DNA, the CDR3 is TGTGCCAGCAGCCCAGGGACGGGGCGCTACGAGCAGTTCTTC.

The V and J genes are TRBV10-3 and TRBJ2-3; D unresolved. The CDR3 runs 12 residues. The germline gives CDR1 ENHRY, CDR2 SYGVKD. The V gene lost 2 bases and the J gene lost 2 bases, with 2 bases spanning the gap. The CDR3 region is CAISETTDTQYF. The CDR3 DNA follows: TGTGCCATCAGTGAGACCACAGATACGCAGTATTTT.

A single count supports this clonotype. The V and J genes are TRBV7-6 and TRBJ2-5, with D perhaps matching TRBD1 (6 bases). V was clipped by 1 base and J by 4 bases, with 10 bases between them. The length of the CDR3 is 14 residues. Germline V CDR1 and CDR2: SGHVS, FNYEAQ. The CDR3 nucleotides read TGTGCCAGCAGCTTAGACCCCAGGGGAGAGACCCAGTACTTC. Amino acids: CASSLDPRGETQYF.